The 28 T cell receptor beta chains listed next were all sequenced from one sample in a study of naive and memory T cell subsets listed by TCRdb under 2017. Library method: 5' RACE. Sequencing was performed on an Illumina MiSeq. The ligated cDNA was amplified in four rounds of PCR with nested alpha and beta constant region primers together with the SP2 primer. TCRdb's own reprocessing of the public reads used fastp at Q25 and MiXCR and kept productive beta chains. CDR3 protein sequences are deduplicated, and each keeps its most common genes and DNA. The sample records tens of thousands of distinct CDR3 sequences, 7% to 8% of which are singletons. The leading ten clones occupy less than 20% of the sample. The study reported a robust and sensitive protocol to amplify, sequence and analyze TCRs, based on 3' ligation of a UMI-containing oligonucleotide to TCR cDNA. Receptor source: a female donor in good health.

This clonotype was found many times. The CDR3 here is CATRALLGGATEAFF. CDR3 DNA: TGTGCCACCAGGGCCCTTCTGGGCGGGGCAACTGAAGCTTTCTTT. This chain uses TRBV14 with TRBJ1-1; weak D call: TRBD1 (5 bases). There are 15 residues in the CDR3. Trimming took 10 bases from V and 5 from J, leaving 23 bases between them. Germline CDR1 is SGHDN and CDR2 is FVKESK.

The chain combines TRBV28 with TRBJ2-7; D may be TRBD2 (6 bases). The CDR3 has 15 amino acids. V was trimmed by 3 bases and J by 0 bases, leaving 12 bases between them. Germline V gives CDR1 MDHEN, CDR2 SYDVKM. In nucleotides, the CDR3 is TGTGCCAGCAGTTTCAAAGCGGGCCCCTCCTACGAGCAGTACTTC. This gives the protein CASSFKAGPSYEQYF.

The chain combines TRBV6-4 with TRBJ2-7; 9 bases map to TRBD1. This CDR3 is built from 19 residues. V shed 5 bases, J shed 0 bases, and the junction held 17 bases outside the gene matches. Germline CDR1 MRHNA, CDR2 SNTAGT. As DNA, the CDR3 is TGTGCCAGCAGTTTGGAAAGACAGGGGGGAACCAGCACCTCCTACGAGCAGTACTTC. It specifies CASSLERQGGTSTSYEQYF.

This clonotype showed up just a few times. The V gene is TRBV28, the J gene TRBJ2-1; possible D gene TRBD2, 6 bases. In germline, CDR1 is MDHEN, CDR2 SYDVKM. V was shortened by 5 bases and J by 0 bases, with 14 bases between the two germline ends. The CDR3 has 16 amino acids. The CDR3 sequence: CASSLISGSSYNEQFF. The CDR3 nucleotides read TGTGCCAGCAGTCTGATTAGCGGATCCTCCTACAATGAGCAGTTCTTC.

At least ten counts were recorded for this clonotype. V and J are TRBV29-1 and TRBJ1-2, with D hard to call. V was trimmed by 4 bases and J by 8 bases, leaving 11 bases between them. This CDR3 comprises 11 residues. Germline V gene sequence: CDR1 SQVTM, CDR2 ANQGSEA. CDR3 sequence: CSVVLIEGYTF. The CDR3 region has the DNA TGCAGCGTTGTGCTTATTGAGGGCTACACCTTC.

This clonotype was seen ten or more times. The chain combines TRBV29-1 with TRBJ2-7; no reliable D call. Germline V gene sequence: CDR1 SQVTM, CDR2 ANQGSEA. Trimming shortened V by 5 bases and J by 4 bases, and 6 bases separated the two germline ends. This CDR3 is 10 amino acids long. The CDR3 sequence is CSVLGYEQYF. The DNA for the CDR3 is TGCAGCGTTTTAGGATACGAGCAGTACTTC.

This clonotype was picked up a small number of times. V usage is TRBV12-3 or TRBV12-4 and J usage is TRBJ2-1; tentatively, D is TRBD1 (6 bases). Trimming took off 6 bases at V and 6 bases at J, with 18 bases between the two ends. This CDR3 is 15 amino acids long. The CDR3 loop is CASSVWGRGGNEQFF. In nucleotides, the CDR3 is TGTGCCAGCAGCGTTTGGGGCAGGGGCGGCAATGAGCAGTTCTTC.

This clonotype was detected a few times. The chain employs TRBV28 and TRBJ2-4; D call uncertain. The germline CDR1 and CDR2 sequences are MDHEN and SYDVKM. The CDR3 is made up of 16 amino acids. The V and J ends lost 5 bases and 1 base respectively, with 15 bases between them. DNA of the CDR3: TGTGCCAGCAGTACCCGAGCCGTGGTGGCCAAAAACATTCAGTACTTC. It encodes CASSTRAVVAKNIQYF. The full variable domain, with the rest looked up from reference TRBV28 and TRBJ2-4, is DVKVTQSSRYLVKRTGEKVFLECVQDMDHENMFWYRQDPGLGLRLIYFSYDVKMKEKGDIPEGYSVSREKKERFSLILESASTNQTSMYLCASSTRAVVAKNIQYFGAGTRLSVL.

This clonotype has more than one count but fewer than ten. The CDR3 DNA reads as TGTGCCAGCAGTATGGGGGGCATCACTGAAGCTTTCTTT. Encoded protein: CASSMGGITEAFF. This sequence joins TRBV6-5 and TRBJ1-1; D possibly corresponds to TRBD1 (6 bases). V was shortened by 5 bases and J by 4 bases, with 11 bases between the two germline ends. Germline V gene data show CDR1 as MNHEY and CDR2 as SVGAGI. The CDR3 covers 13 residues.

The V call is TRBV12-3 or TRBV12-4, the J call TRBJ2-2; 12 positions agree with TRBD2. Trimming cost V 7 bases and J 8 bases; bases outside gene matches: 2. The CDR3 runs to 13 residues. The CDR3 region has the DNA TGTGCCAGCAAACTAGCGGGAGGTGGGGAGCTGTTTTTT. This gives the protein CASKLAGGGELFF.

This clonotype was detected only a few times. The J gene is TRBJ1-1, the V gene TRBV2, with TRBD1 matching 7 bases. Germline CDR1 reads SNHLY; CDR2 reads FYNNEI. V was pared by 7 bases and J by 1 base, with 6 bases of the junction left unmatched. The CDR3 has 14 amino acids. CDR3 DNA sequence: TGTGCCAGCAAAGGTAGACAGGGGAACACTGAAGCTTTCTTT. This sequence encodes CASKGRQGNTEAFF. The full variable domain, with the rest looked up from reference TRBV2 and TRBJ1-1, is EPEVTQTPSHQVTQMGQEVILRCVPISNHLYFYWYRQILGQKVEFLVSFYNNEISEKSEIFDDQFSVERPDGSNFTLKIRSTKLEDSAMYFCASKGRQGNTEAFFGQGTRLTVV.

A few counts support this clonotype. This chain connects TRBV19 to TRBJ1-4, with 8 bases identical to TRBD1. V was clipped by 6 bases and J by 6 bases; unmatched bases: 15. The CDR3 covers 17 residues. Germline-derived CDR1 and CDR2 are LNHDA and SQIVND (reference sequence). CDR3 bases: TGTGCCAGTAGAAGACAGGGGCTCCGCTTTCTCTATGAAAAACTGTTTTTT. Protein sequence: CASRRQGLRFLYEKLFF.

This clonotype turned up a few times. The chain joins TRBV5-4 to TRBJ2-2; D remains ambiguous. Germline V gene lookup returns CDR1 SGHNT and CDR2 YYREEE (reference sequence). The CDR3 extends over 13 amino acids. V was cut by 0 bases and J by 6 bases, with 6 bases left in between. CDR3 sequence: CASSLGGAGELFF. CDR3 DNA sequence: TGTGCCAGCAGCTTGGGCGGAGCCGGGGAGCTGTTTTTT.

This clonotype was counted a few times. CDR3 sequence: CASSPTGVETQYF. DNA of the CDR3: TGTGCCAGCTCACCGACAGGGGTAGAGACCCAGTACTTC. The chain uses TRBV18 and TRBJ2-5, with 8 bases matching TRBD1. V was pared by 3 bases and J by 4 bases, with 1 base of the junction left unmatched. The CDR3 extends over 13 amino acids. Germline-derived CDR1 and CDR2 are KGHSH and LQKENI.

The chain links TRBV19 to TRBJ1-5; D may be TRBD1 (5 bases). This CDR3 contains 16 residues. V lost 5 bases to trimming and J lost 3 bases, with 17 bases between them. Germline CDR1 is LNHDA and CDR2 is SQIVND (reference sequence). CDR3 residues: CASSRDTQGNNQPQHF. Written as DNA, the CDR3 is TGTGCCAGTAGTCGAGATACCCAGGGTAACAATCAGCCCCAGCATTTT.

This clonotype was counted many times. The chain uses TRBV6-1 and TRBJ1-4; TRBD1 might be the D (6 bases). V lost 5 bases and J lost 8, with 12 bases in between. The CDR3 consists of 13 residues. Germline V gives CDR1 MNHNS, CDR2 SASEGT. CDR3 in DNA: TGTGCCAGCAGTCCCTTGGGGGGCGAAAAACTGTTTTTT. Translated: CASSPLGGEKLFF.

This clonotype has more than one count but fewer than ten. The V call is TRBV7-2, the J call TRBJ1-2, with D unclear. With 1 base removed from V and 4 bases from J, the gap between germline ends came to 10 bases. This CDR3 comprises 14 residues. Germline loops: CDR1 SGHTA, CDR2 FQGNSA. DNA of the CDR3: TGTGCCAGCAGCTTAGTAGGGCAGACCTATGGCTACACCTTC. Protein sequence: CASSLVGQTYGYTF.

In its sample, this clonotype was seen many times. The chain is built from TRBV13 and TRBJ2-7; D may be TRBD1 (5 bases). This CDR3 has 11 amino acids. Germline V gene lookup returns CDR1 PRHDT and CDR2 FYEKMQ (reference sequence). V dropped 7 bases and J dropped 2 bases, with 6 bases sitting between them. CDR3 amino acids: CASKGAYEQYF. CDR3 coding DNA: TGTGCCAGCAAAGGGGCCTACGAGCAGTACTTC.

This clonotype was recorded a few times. The chain recombines TRBV2 with TRBJ2-5; 9 bases map to TRBD1. V shed 7 bases and J 4 bases; nucleotides not matched to a gene: 4. From germline, CDR1 is SNHLY and CDR2 FYNNEI. CDR3 length equals 13 residues. The CDR3 loop is CASMETGGETQYF. CDR3 DNA sequence: TGTGCCAGCATGGAGACAGGGGGAGAGACCCAGTACTTC. Variable domain in full (rest from reference TRBV2 and TRBJ2-5): EPEVTQTPSHQVTQMGQEVILRCVPISNHLYFYWYRQILGQKVEFLVSFYNNEISEKSEIFDDQFSVERPDGSNFTLKIRSTKLEDSAMYFCASMETGGETQYFGPGTRLLVL.

The rearrangement links TRBV7-2 to TRBJ2-7; a weak D match, TRBD2 (6 bases). Germline-derived CDR1 and CDR2 are SGHTA and FQGNSA. V was pared by 8 bases and J by 5 bases, with 10 bases between. The CDR3 runs 11 residues. The CDR3 DNA sequence: TGTGCCAGCCAGGCGGGGCACGAGCAGTACTTC. Encoded protein: CASQAGHEQYF.

This clonotype was counted many times. The V call is TRBV6-5, the J call TRBJ1-6, with D tentatively TRBD1 (6 bases). Germline CDR1 is MNHEY and CDR2 is SVGAGI. V was clipped by 2 bases and J by 4 bases, with 15 bases between them. The CDR3 sequence is 17 residues long. The CDR3 nucleotides are TGTGCCAGCAGTTACCAGACAGGAGCAATTTATAATTCACCCCTCCACTTT. This translates into CASSYQTGAIYNSPLHF.

The CDR3 protein is CASSLDGVYEQYF. In DNA form, the CDR3 reads TGTGCCAGCAGCTTAGACGGGGTCTACGAGCAGTACTTC. The chain combines TRBV13 with TRBJ2-7; tentatively, D is TRBD2 (5 bases). With 1 base removed from V and 3 bases from J, the gap between germline ends came to 7 bases. This CDR3 spans 13 amino acids. Germline V gene sequence: CDR1 PRHDT, CDR2 FYEKMQ (reference sequence).

The chain links TRBV19 to TRBJ2-7; TRBD1 agrees at 7 bases. CDR3 length: 15 residues. After removal of 4 bases from V and 2 bases from J, the junction contained 8 bases not matched to a gene. Germline V lookup: CDR1 LNHDA, CDR2 SQIVND (reference sequence). CDR3 DNA sequence: TGTGCCAGTAGTACCACGACAGGGTCTCCCTACGAGCAGTACTTC. Protein: CASSTTTGSPYEQYF.

In this sample, this clonotype turned up many times. V is TRBV12-3 or TRBV12-4 and J is TRBJ1-1, with 9 positions matching TRBD1. V dropped 4 bases and J dropped 5; count of bases not matched to a gene: 5. This CDR3 has 14 amino acids. For the CDR3, the DNA is TGTGCCAGCAGTTCTACCGGGACAGGGACTGAAGCTTTCTTT. Translation: CASSSTGTGTEAFF.

The sample holds many counts of this clonotype. The chain joins TRBV6-6 to TRBJ1-4, with D unresolved. This CDR3 has 15 amino acids. Trimming took 6 bases from V and 3 from J, leaving 14 bases between them. The germline V gene encodes CDR1 MNHNY and CDR2 SVGAGI (reference sequence). DNA for the CDR3: TGTGCCAGCAGCCCGGACCTAATTTCTAATGAAAAACTGTTTTTT. It yields the protein CASSPDLISNEKLFF.

V usage is TRBV5-4 and J usage is TRBJ1-6, with TRBD1 identical over 8 bases. Per germline, CDR1 SGHNT and CDR2 YYREEE (reference sequence). The CDR3 contains 16 residues. V lost 4 bases, J lost 14 bases, and 17 bases stayed unmatched. CDR3 coding DNA: TGTGCCAGCAGCACCGGCTCCGCTAAGACAGGGGAGGCCCTCCACTTT. Encoded protein: CASSTGSAKTGEALHF.

The rearrangement links TRBV19 to TRBJ2-3; 12 bases are shared with TRBD2. With V trimmed by 3 bases and J by 1 base, 11 bases remained unmatched. The CDR3 spans 19 residues. The V gene's germline CDR1 is LNHDA and CDR2 SQIVND (reference sequence). The CDR3 DNA reads TGTGCCAGTAGTATTCGGTATGCTAGCGGGAGGGCCGGCACAGATACGCAGTATTTT. It is translated as CASSIRYASGRAGTDTQYF.

CDR3 DNA: TGTGCCAGCAGCCCCCGTACGGGGGCCGGCACTGAAGCTTTCTTT. Translated, it gives CASSPRTGAGTEAFF. The V gene is TRBV7-2, the J gene TRBJ1-1, with D possibly matching TRBD1 (6 bases). V was pared by 5 bases and J by 4 bases, with 17 bases between. Germline V lookup: CDR1 SGHTA, CDR2 FQGNSA. The CDR3 is 15 amino acids.